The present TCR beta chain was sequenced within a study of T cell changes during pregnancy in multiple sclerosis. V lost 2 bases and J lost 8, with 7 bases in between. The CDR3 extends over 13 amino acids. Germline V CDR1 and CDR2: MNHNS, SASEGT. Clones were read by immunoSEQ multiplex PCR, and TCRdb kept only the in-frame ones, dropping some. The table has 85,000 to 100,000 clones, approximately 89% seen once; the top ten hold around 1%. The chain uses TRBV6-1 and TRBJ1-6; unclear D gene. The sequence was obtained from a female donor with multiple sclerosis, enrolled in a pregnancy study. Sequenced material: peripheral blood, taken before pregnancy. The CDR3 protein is CASSENPDSPLHF. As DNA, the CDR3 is TGTGCCAGCAGTGAAAACCCAGATTCACCCCTCCACTTT.